Below, 28 T cell receptor beta chains from the same sample are listed, as sequenced in a study of control samples from healthy donors and cancer patients. TCRdb keeps only in-frame clones here, not all; method: immunoSEQ multiplex PCR. Altogether just over 150,000 clones are present, around 96% being singletons, with the ten largest covering around 9.3%. Material for sequencing was blood. All receptors derive from a woman aged 40-49 years in good health.

For this clone: This same CDR3 is encoded by further DNA sequences in the sample. J is TRBJ2-5 and V is TRBV9, with 8 bases matching TRBD2. Trimming at V came to 1 base and at J to 5 bases, leaving 7 bases not matched to a gene. CDR3 length equals 15 residues. Germline loops: CDR1 SGDLS, CDR2 YYNGEE. This CDR3 reads CASSVSGGAGETQYF. In DNA, the CDR3 is TGTGCCAGCAGCGTATCGGGGGGGGCGGGGGAGACCCAGTACTTC.

This chain joins TRBV6-5 and TRBJ2-5; 10 bases align to TRBD2. The germline V gene has CDR1 MNHEY and CDR2 SVGAGI. The CDR3 length is 15 residues. The junction had 4 bases not matched to a gene; V was cut back by 4 bases and J by 2 bases. The CDR3 here is CASSSRLAGQETQYF. CDR3 in DNA: TGTGCCAGCAGTTCCCGACTAGCGGGTCAAGAGACCCAGTACTTC.

The V and J genes are TRBV20-1 and TRBJ2-3, with D uncertain. Trimming removed 5 bases from V and 3 bases from J, with 6 bases in between. The CDR3 contains 11 residues. Germline assignment: CDR1 DFQATT and CDR2 SNEGSKA (reference sequence). CDR3 protein: CSASLTDTQYF. CDR3 coding DNA: TGCAGTGCTTCCCTAACAGATACGCAGTATTTT.

The V and J genes are TRBV7-8 and TRBJ2-7; D gene uncertain. Looked up from germline, CDR1 is SGHVS and CDR2 is FQNEAQ. The CDR3 length is 15 residues. V lost 5 bases, J lost 3 bases, and 17 bases lay in between. CDR3 DNA sequence: TGTGCCAGCAGCCCCCCTATAGAGAGTAACTACGAGCAGTACTTC. As protein: CASSPPIESNYEQYF. Drawing the rest from reference TRBV7-8 and TRBJ2-7, the complete variable domain is GAGVSQSPRYKVAKRGQDVALRCDPISGHVSLFWYQQALGQGPEFLTYFQNEAQLDKSGLPSDRFFAERPEGSVSTLKIQRTQQEDSAVYLCASSPPIESNYEQYFGPGTRLTVT.

This clone was recorded only once. V and J are TRBV6-5 and TRBJ1-4; D gene uncertain. The length of the CDR3 is 14 residues. CDR1 is MNHEY and CDR2 is SVGAGI in the germline V gene. Trimming took 7 bases from V and 0 from J, leaving 9 bases between them. This CDR3 reads CASKQGATNEKLFF. In DNA form, the CDR3 reads TGTGCCAGCAAACAAGGAGCAACTAATGAAAAACTGTTTTTT.

The rearrangement uses TRBV19 and TRBJ2-5; no clear D. Trimming left V 6 bases short and J 1 base short, with 12 bases between. CDR1 LNHDA and CDR2 SQIVND come from the germline V gene (reference sequence). The CDR3 consists of 14 residues. Here the CDR3 reads CASSLRLFQETQYF. The CDR3, as DNA: TGTGCCAGTAGCCTAAGGTTGTTCCAAGAGACCCAGTACTTC. The complete variable domain, with remaining parts taken from reference TRBV19 and TRBJ2-5, reads DGGITQSPKYLFRKEGQNVTLSCEQNLNHDAMYWYRQDPGQGLRLIYYSQIVNDFQKGDIAEGYSVSREKKESFPLTVTSAQKNPTAFYLCASSLRLFQETQYFGPGTRLLVL.

The chain links TRBV2 to TRBJ2-2; TRBD2 matches at 8 bases. Losses at the gene ends were 2 bases for V and 4 bases for J; bases not matched to a gene: 3. CDR1 and CDR2 from the germline V gene are SNHLY and FYNNEI. The length of the CDR3 is 15 residues. CDR3: CASSETSGRTGELFF. The DNA of the CDR3 is TGTGCCAGCAGTGAAACTAGCGGACGCACCGGGGAGCTGTTTTTT.

The CDR3 DNA sequence: TGTGCCAGCAGCGAACAGGGGGCGGGTGGTGAAAAACTGTTTTTT. It codes for CASSEQGAGGEKLFF. The rearrangement joins TRBV2 to TRBJ1-4; TRBD1 matches at 9 bases. The CDR3 consists of 15 residues. V lost 6 bases and J lost 7; bases outside the gene matches: 9. Germline CDR1 and CDR2: SNHLY and FYNNEI.

The V call is TRBV19, the J call TRBJ2-4; 7 positions match TRBD2. Germline lookup yields CDR1 LNHDA and CDR2 SQIVND (reference sequence). The CDR3 contains 14 residues. Losses at the gene ends were 9 bases for V and 0 bases for J; bases not matched to a gene: 5. Here the CDR3 DNA reads TGTGCCAGGGGGGGGGATTCAGCCAAAAACATTCAGTACTTC. Its protein is CARGGDSAKNIQYF.

The chain has TRBV6-5 and TRBJ1-5; no definite D call. CDR3 size: 14 residues. V was shortened by 2 bases and J by 1 base, with 6 bases between the two germline ends. Germline V lookup: CDR1 MNHEY, CDR2 SVGAGI. CDR3 nucleotide sequence: TGTGCCAGCAGTTACGTATCCAGCAATCAGCCCCAGCATTTT. It is translated as CASSYVSSNQPQHF.

J is TRBJ1-4 and V is TRBV2; tentative D call: TRBD1 (5 bases). Germline lookup yields CDR1 SNHLY and CDR2 FYNNEI. The V gene lost 6 bases and the J gene lost 0 bases, with 8 bases spanning the gap. CDR3 length: 14 amino acids. CDR3: CASRKTATNEKLFF. For the CDR3, the DNA is TGTGCCAGCAGGAAGACAGCAACTAATGAAAAACTGTTTTTT.

The genes are TRBV20-1 and TRBJ1-2; D call uncertain. CDR1 and CDR2 (germline): DFQATT, SNEGSKA (reference sequence). Trimming removed 5 bases at V and 5 bases at J, with 6 bases between. The CDR3 contains 10 residues. The CDR3 spells CSAGSYGYTF. The CDR3 DNA reads TGCAGTGCTGGATCTTATGGCTACACCTTC.

CDR3 in DNA: TGCGCCAGCAGCCTCGAATGGGGGGGGAACACTGAAGCTTTCTTT. Residues: CASSLEWGGNTEAFF. The chain carries TRBV4-3 and TRBJ1-1, with a weak D call TRBD1 (5 bases). The V end was cut by 4 bases, the J end by 1 base, with 13 bases between. Germline assignment: CDR1 LGHNA and CDR2 YSLEER. CDR3 length: 15 residues.

J is TRBJ2-5 and V is TRBV4-3; no definite D call. V was shortened by 2 bases and J by 5 bases, with 12 bases between the two germline ends. Germline CDR1 LGHNA, CDR2 YSLEER. The CDR3 length is 14 residues. The CDR3 loop reads CASSQFRAGETQYF. CDR3 DNA sequence: TGCGCCAGCAGCCAATTCCGGGCTGGCGAGACCCAGTACTTC.

The chain employs TRBV27 and TRBJ1-5, with D maybe TRBD1 (5 bases). Deletions cut 5 bases from V and 3 bases from J, with 20 bases between. The V gene's germline CDR1 is MNHEY and CDR2 SMNVEV (reference sequence). CDR3 size: 17 residues. CDR3 amino acids: CASSPTLGQGPNQPQHF. CDR3 nucleotides: TGTGCCAGCAGTCCTACGCTTGGGCAGGGACCCAATCAGCCCCAGCATTTT.

In the case of this clone: Other nucleotide sequences in the sample specify the same CDR3. This sequence joins TRBV18 and TRBJ2-5; 7 bases map to TRBD1. After removal of 0 bases from V and 5 bases from J, the junction contained 3 bases not matched to a gene. The CDR3 totals 14 residues. Germline V gene sequence: CDR1 KGHSH, CDR2 LQKENI. CDR3 residues: CASSPPTGRETQYF. As DNA, the CDR3 is TGTGCCAGCTCACCACCGACAGGGCGGGAGACCCAGTACTTC.

As concerns this clone: Within the sample, other DNA sequences also encode this same CDR3. The chain has TRBV14 and TRBJ1-2; unclear D gene. The germline V and J ends were trimmed by 1 base and 2 bases, with 5 bases remaining between them. CDR3 length: 13 amino acids. The germline CDR1 and CDR2 sequences are SGHDN and FVKESK. CDR3: CASSQGRNYGYTF. DNA of the CDR3: TGTGCCAGCAGCCAAGGACGGAACTATGGCTACACCTTC. Filled out from reference TRBV14 and TRBJ1-2, the complete variable domain reads EAGVTQFPSHSVIEKGQTVTLRCDPISGHDNLYWYRRVMGKEIKFLLHFVKESKQDESGMPNNRFLAERTGGTYSTLKVQPAELEDSGVYFCASSQGRNYGYTFGSGTRLTVV.

The CDR3 loop is CASSPGLAGSTDTQYF. The CDR3 coding sequence is TGTGCCAGCTCACCTGGACTAGCGGGGTCCACAGATACGCAGTATTTT. The gene calls are TRBV18 and TRBJ2-3; TRBD2 aligns across 12 bases. This CDR3 is 16 amino acids long. V was pared by 3 bases and J by 2 bases, with 3 bases of the junction left unmatched. Looked up from germline, CDR1 is KGHSH and CDR2 is LQKENI.

The chain is built from TRBV7-2 and TRBJ1-5, with TRBD1 as a possible D gene (6 bases). This CDR3 has 16 amino acids. CDR1 SGHTA and CDR2 FQGNSA come from the germline V gene. V lost 0 bases to trimming and J lost 4 bases, with 13 bases between them. CDR3 nucleotide sequence: TGTGCCAGCAGCTTAGCGGCCGGACAGCTAAATCAGCCCCAGCATTTT. This encodes CASSLAAGQLNQPQHF.

The chain couples TRBV5-1 to TRBJ2-5, with D maybe TRBD1 (6 bases). Per germline, CDR1 SGHRS and CDR2 YFSETQ. Trimming cost V 3 bases and J 1 base, with 16 bases left between them. The CDR3 spans 16 residues. CDR3 coding DNA: TGCGCCAGCAGCTCCGCCCAGGGGCAGGGCCAAGAGACCCAGTACTTC. Protein sequence: CASSSAQGQGQETQYF.

This chain links TRBV14 with TRBJ1-4; 9 nucleotides align to TRBD1. Germline V gene lookup returns CDR1 SGHDN and CDR2 FVKESK. Trimming cost V 4 bases and J 5 bases; bases outside gene matches: 5. The CDR3 contains 15 residues. CDR3 region: CASSPRTGANEKLFF. The CDR3 bases are TGTGCCAGCAGCCCAAGGACAGGGGCAAATGAAAAACTGTTTTTT.

V usage is TRBV29-1 and J usage is TRBJ2-3, with TRBD2 matching 12 bases. Germline CDR1 and CDR2: SQVTM and ANQGSEA. V gave up 7 bases and J gave up 4 bases; unmatched junction bases: 9. This CDR3 spans 15 amino acids. The CDR3 DNA reads as TGCAGCGCCTCCGGGGCTAGCGGGGGGGCAGATACGCAGTATTTT. Its protein is CSASGASGGADTQYF.

The chain employs TRBV5-1 and TRBJ2-2; D gene uncertain. Germline V gene data show CDR1 as SGHRS and CDR2 as YFSETQ. Deletions cut 5 bases from V and 1 base from J, with 6 bases between. The CDR3 sequence is 13 residues long. Here the CDR3 reads CASRTKNTGELFF. The CDR3 DNA follows: TGCGCCAGCAGAACTAAGAACACCGGGGAGCTGTTTTTT. Complete variable domain (other parts from reference TRBV5-1 and TRBJ2-2): KAGVTQTPRYLIKTRGQQVTLSCSPISGHRSVSWYQQTPGQGLQFLFEYFSETQRNKGNFPGRFSGRQFSNSRSEMNVSTLELGDSALYLCASRTKNTGELFFGEGSRLTVL.

CDR3 sequence (DNA): TGTGCCAGCTCTAAAGGGGCAGGAGATACGCAGTATTTT. This encodes CASSKGAGDTQYF. The chain carries TRBV6-4 and TRBJ2-3; D perhaps matches TRBD1 (5 bases). CDR3 length: 13 amino acids. Trimming removed 8 bases from V and 5 bases from J, with 14 bases in between. Germline CDR1 MRHNA, CDR2 SNTAGT.

In DNA form, the CDR3 reads TGTGCCAGCAGTTCACTCCCGGGACAGGGGGAAGCTTTCTTT. Translating gives CASSSLPGQGEAFF. The rearrangement joins TRBV27 to TRBJ1-1; 10 bases match TRBD1. This CDR3 contains 14 residues. Germline values: CDR1 MNHEY, CDR2 SMNVEV (reference sequence). V lost 4 bases, J lost 8 bases, and 7 bases stayed unmatched.

V is TRBV10-1 and J is TRBJ1-1; D not resolved. Germline V gives CDR1 WNHNN, CDR2 SYGVQD (reference sequence). The CDR3 length is 12 residues. V lost 2 bases to trimming and J lost 10 bases, with 11 bases between them. This CDR3 reads CASSERTVGAFF. The CDR3, as DNA: TGCGCCAGCAGTGAGCGGACGGTGGGAGCTTTCTTT.

This clone was counted a single time. This specimen includes other DNA sequences encoding the same CDR3. The gene calls are TRBV19 and TRBJ1-5, with D possibly matching TRBD1 (5 bases). This CDR3 is 14 amino acids long. The ends were cut back, 7 bases at V and 0 bases at J, with 10 bases in the middle. Germline values: CDR1 LNHDA, CDR2 SQIVND (reference sequence). CDR3 nucleotide sequence: TGTGCCAGTACCGGGACGGCTAGCAATCAGCCCCAGCATTTT. Translation gives CASTGTASNQPQHF.

The rearrangement uses TRBV18 and TRBJ1-4; TRBD1 matches at 7 bases. Germline V lookup: CDR1 KGHSH, CDR2 LQKENI. This CDR3 spans 16 amino acids. The ends lost 3 bases at V and 4 bases at J; junction bases unmatched: 8. DNA for the CDR3: TGTGCCAGCTCACCCAATCCGACAGGGAGTAATGAAAAACTGTTTTTT. This sequence encodes CASSPNPTGSNEKLFF.